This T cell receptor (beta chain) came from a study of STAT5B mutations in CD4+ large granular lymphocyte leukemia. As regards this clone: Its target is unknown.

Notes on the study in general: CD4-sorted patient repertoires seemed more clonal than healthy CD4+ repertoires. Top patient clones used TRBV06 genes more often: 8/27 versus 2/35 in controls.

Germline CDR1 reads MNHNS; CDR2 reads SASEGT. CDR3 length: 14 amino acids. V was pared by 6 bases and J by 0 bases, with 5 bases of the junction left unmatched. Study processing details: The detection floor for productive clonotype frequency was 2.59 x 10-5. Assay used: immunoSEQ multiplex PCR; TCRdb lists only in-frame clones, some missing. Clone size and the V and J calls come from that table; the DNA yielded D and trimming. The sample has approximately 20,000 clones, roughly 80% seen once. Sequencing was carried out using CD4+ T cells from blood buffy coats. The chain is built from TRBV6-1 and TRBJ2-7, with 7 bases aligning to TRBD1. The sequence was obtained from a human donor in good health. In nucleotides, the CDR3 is TGTGCCAGCAGCAGGACAGGAAGCTCCTACGAGCAGTACTTC. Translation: CASSRTGSSYEQYF.